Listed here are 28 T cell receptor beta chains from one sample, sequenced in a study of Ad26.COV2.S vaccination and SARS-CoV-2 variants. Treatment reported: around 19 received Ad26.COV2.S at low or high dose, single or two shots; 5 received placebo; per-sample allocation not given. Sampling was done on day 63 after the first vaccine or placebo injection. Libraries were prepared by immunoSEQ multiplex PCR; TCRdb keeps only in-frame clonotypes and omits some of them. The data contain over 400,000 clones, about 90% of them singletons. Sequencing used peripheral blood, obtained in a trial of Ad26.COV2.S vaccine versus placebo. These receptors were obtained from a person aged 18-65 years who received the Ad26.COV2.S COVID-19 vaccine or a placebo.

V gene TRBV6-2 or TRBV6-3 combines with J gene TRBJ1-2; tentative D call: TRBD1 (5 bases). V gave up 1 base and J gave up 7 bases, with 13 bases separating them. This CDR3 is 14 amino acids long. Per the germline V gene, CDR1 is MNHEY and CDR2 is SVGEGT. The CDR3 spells CASSYYSGIPGYTF. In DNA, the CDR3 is TGTGCCAGCAGTTACTACTCAGGGATCCCTGGCTACACCTTC.

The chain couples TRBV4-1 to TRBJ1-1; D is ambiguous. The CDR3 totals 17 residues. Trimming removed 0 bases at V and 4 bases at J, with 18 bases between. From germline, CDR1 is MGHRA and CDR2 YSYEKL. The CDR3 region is CASSQDPPSGLLTEAFF. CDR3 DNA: TGCGCCAGCAGCCAAGACCCTCCTTCGGGATTGCTCACTGAAGCTTTCTTT.

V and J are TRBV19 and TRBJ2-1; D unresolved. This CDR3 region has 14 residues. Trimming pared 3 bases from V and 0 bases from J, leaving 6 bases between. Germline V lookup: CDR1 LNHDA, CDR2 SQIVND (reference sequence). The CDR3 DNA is TGTGCCAGTAGTATTTCCAGCTCCTACAATGAGCAGTTCTTC. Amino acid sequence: CASSISSSYNEQFF.

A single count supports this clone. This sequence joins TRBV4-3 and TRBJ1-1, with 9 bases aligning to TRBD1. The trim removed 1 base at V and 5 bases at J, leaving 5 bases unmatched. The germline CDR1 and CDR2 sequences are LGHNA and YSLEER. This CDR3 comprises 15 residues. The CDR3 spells CASSQGPGTGTEAFF. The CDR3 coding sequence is TGCGCCAGCAGCCAAGGTCCCGGGACAGGGACTGAAGCTTTCTTT.

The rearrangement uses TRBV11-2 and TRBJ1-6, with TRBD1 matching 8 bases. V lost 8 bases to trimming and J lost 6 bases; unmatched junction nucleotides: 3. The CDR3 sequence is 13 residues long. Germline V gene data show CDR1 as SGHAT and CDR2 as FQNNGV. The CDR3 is CASRTGRNSPLHF. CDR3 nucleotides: TGTGCCAGCCGGACAGGGCGTAATTCACCCCTCCACTTT.

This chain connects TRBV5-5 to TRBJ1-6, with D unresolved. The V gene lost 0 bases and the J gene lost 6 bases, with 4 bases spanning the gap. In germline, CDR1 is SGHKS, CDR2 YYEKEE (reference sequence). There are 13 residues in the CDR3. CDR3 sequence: CASSLDSNSPLHF. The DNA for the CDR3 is TGTGCCAGCAGCTTGGATAGTAATTCACCCCTCCACTTT.

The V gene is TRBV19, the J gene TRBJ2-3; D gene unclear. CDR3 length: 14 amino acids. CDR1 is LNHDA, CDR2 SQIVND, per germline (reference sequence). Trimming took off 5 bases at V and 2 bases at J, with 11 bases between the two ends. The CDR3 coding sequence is TGTGCCAGTAGTGGGTGGGATGTCACAGATACGCAGTATTTT. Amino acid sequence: CASSGWDVTDTQYF.

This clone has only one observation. The CDR3 loop reads CASSLGLGPNSPLHF. DNA for the CDR3: TGTGCCAGCAGTTTAGGATTGGGTCCAAATTCACCCCTCCACTTT. The chain is built from TRBV27 and TRBJ1-6; D unclear. Germline V gene sequence: CDR1 MNHEY, CDR2 SMNVEV (reference sequence). Trimming removed 2 bases at V and 7 bases at J, with 12 bases between. CDR3 length: 15 amino acids.

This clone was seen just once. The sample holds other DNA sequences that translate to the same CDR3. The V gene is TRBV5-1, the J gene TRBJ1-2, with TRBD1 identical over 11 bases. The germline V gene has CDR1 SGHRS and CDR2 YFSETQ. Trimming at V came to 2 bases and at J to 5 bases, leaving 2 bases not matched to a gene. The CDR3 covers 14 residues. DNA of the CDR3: TGCGCCAGCAGCTTAGGACAGGGGGCTTATGGCTACACCTTC. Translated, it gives CASSLGQGAYGYTF.

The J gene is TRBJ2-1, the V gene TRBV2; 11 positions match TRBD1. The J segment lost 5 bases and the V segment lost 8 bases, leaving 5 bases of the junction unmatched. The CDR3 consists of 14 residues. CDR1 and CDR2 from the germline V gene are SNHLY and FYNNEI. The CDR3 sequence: CASRRTGGNNEQFF. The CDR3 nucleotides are TGTGCCAGCCGACGGACAGGGGGCAACAATGAGCAGTTCTTC. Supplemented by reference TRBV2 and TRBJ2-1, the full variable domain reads EPEVTQTPSHQVTQMGQEVILRCVPISNHLYFYWYRQILGQKVEFLVSFYNNEISEKSEIFDDQFSVERPDGSNFTLKIRSTKLEDSAMYFCASRRTGGNNEQFFGPGTRLTVL.

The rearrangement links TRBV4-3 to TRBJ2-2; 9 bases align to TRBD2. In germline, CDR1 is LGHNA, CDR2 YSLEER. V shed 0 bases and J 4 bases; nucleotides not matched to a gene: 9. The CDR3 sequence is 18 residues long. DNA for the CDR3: TGCGCCAGCAGCCAAGATGAGTTGCGGGGGGGTCCCACCGGGGAGCTGTTTTTT. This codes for CASSQDELRGGPTGELFF.

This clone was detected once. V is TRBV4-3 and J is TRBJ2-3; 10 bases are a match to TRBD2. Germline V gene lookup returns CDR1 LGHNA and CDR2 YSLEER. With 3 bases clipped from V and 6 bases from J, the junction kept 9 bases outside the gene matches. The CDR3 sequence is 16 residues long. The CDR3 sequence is CASSQGSSGGLDTQYF. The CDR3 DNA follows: TGCGCCAGCAGCCAGGGTTCTAGCGGGGGACTTGATACGCAGTATTTT.

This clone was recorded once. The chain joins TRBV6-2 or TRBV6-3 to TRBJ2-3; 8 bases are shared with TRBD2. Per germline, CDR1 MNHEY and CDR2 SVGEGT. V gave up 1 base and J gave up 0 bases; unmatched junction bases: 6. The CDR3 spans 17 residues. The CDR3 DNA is TGTGCCAGCAGTTACTTAGCGGGATCCACTAGCACAGATACGCAGTATTTT. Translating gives CASSYLAGSTSTDTQYF.

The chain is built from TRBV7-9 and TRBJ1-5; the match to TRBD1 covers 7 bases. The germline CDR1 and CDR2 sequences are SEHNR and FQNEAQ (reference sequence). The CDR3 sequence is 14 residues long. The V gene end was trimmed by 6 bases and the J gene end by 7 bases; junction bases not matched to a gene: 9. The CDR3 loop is CASSSLTGTQPQHF. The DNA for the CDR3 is TGTGCCAGCAGTTCCCTGACAGGGACCCAGCCCCAGCATTTT.

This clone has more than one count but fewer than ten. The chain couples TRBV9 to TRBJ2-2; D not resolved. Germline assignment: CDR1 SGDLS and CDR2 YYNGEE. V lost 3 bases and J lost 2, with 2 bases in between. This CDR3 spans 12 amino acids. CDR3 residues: CASSENTGELFF. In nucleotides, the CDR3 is TGTGCCAGCAGCGAAAACACCGGGGAGCTGTTTTTT.

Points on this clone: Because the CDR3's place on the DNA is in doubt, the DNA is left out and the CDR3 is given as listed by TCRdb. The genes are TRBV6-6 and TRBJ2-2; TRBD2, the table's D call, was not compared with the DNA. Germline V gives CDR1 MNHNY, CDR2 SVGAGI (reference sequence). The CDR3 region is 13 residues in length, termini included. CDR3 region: CAGRLLRAGELFF.

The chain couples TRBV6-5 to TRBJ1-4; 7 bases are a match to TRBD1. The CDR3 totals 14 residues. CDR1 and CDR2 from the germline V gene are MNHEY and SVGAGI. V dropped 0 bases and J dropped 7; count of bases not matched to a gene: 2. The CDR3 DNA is TGTGCCAGCAGTTACTCTACAGGGGTTGAAAAACTGTTTTTT. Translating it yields CASSYSTGVEKLFF.

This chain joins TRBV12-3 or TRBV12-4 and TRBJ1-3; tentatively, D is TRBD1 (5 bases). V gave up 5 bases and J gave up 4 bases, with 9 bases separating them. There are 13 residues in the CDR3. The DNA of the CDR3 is TGTGCCAGCAGTCAGGGTACAGGAAACACCATATATTTT. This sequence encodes CASSQGTGNTIYF.

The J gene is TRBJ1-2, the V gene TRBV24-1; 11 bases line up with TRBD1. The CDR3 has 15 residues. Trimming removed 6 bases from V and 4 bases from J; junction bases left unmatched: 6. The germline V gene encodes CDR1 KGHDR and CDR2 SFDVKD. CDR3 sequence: CATSSWTGGFYGYTF. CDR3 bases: TGTGCCACCAGTAGCTGGACAGGGGGCTTCTATGGCTACACCTTC.

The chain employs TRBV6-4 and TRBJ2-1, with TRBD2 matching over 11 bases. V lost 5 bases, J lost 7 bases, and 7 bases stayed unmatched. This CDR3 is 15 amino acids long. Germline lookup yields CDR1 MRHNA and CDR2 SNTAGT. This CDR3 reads CASSLSGGAGNEQFF. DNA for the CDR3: TGTGCCAGCAGTCTTAGCGGGGGGGCCGGTAATGAGCAGTTCTTC.

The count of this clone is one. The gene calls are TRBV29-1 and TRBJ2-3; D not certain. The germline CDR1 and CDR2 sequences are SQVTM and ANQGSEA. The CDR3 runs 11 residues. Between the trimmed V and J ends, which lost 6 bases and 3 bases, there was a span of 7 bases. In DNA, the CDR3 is TGCAGCGTACAGAGAACAGATACGCAGTATTTT. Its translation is CSVQRTDTQYF.

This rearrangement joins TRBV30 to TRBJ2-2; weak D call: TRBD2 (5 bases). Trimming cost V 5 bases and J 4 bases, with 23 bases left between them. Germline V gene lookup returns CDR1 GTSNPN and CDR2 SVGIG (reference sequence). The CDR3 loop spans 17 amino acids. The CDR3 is CAWAEKVGGSGTGELFF. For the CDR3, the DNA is TGTGCCTGGGCGGAGAAAGTCGGAGGAAGTGGCACCGGGGAGCTGTTTTTT.

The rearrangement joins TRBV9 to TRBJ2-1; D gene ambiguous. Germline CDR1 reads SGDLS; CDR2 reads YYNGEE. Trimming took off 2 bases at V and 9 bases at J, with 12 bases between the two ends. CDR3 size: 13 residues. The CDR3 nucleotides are TGTGCCAGCAGCGTTTCCGGCGGTGGTGAGCAGTTCTTC. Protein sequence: CASSVSGGGEQFF.

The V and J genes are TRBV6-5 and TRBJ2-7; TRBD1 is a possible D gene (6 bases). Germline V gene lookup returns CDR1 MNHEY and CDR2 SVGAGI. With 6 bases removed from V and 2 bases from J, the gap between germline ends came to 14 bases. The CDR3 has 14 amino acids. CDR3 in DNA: TGTGCCAGCAGATACGGGACACCTGCCTACGAGCAGTACTTC. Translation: CASRYGTPAYEQYF.

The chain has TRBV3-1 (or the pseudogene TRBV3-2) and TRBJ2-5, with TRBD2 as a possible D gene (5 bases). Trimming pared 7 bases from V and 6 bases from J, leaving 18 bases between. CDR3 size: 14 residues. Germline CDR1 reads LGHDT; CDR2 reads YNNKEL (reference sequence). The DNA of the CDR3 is TGTGCCAGCACCCCCCCCGGGAATCAGAAGACCCAGTACTTC. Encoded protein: CASTPPGNQKTQYF.

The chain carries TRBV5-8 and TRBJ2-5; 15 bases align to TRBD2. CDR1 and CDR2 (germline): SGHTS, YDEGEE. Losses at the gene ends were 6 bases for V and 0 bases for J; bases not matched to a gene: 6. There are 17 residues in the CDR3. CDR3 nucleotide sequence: TGTGCCAGCAACCCGGGACTAGCGGGGGGTAACCAAGAGACCCAGTACTTC. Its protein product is CASNPGLAGGNQETQYF. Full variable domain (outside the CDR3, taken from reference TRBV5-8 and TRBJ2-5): EAGVTQSPTHLIKTRGQQATLRCSPISGHTSVYWYQQALGLGLQFLLWYDEGEERNRGNFPPRFSGRQFPNYSSELNVNALELEDSALYLCASNPGLAGGNQETQYFGPGTRLLVL.

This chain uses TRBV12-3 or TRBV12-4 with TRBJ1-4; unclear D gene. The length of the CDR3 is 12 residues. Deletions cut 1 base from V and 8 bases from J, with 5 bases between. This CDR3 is CASSLDREKLFF. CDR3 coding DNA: TGTGCCAGCAGTTTAGATCGGGAAAAACTGTTTTTT.

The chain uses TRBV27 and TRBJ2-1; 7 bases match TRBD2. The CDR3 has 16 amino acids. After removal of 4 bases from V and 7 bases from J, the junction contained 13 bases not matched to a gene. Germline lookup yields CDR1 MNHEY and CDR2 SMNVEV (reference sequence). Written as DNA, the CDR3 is TGTGCCAGCAGTTCTTACGGGGGGATAAGTCGGAATGAGCAGTTCTTC. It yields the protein CASSSYGGISRNEQFF.